Each of the 25 T cell receptor beta chains below was sequenced from the same sample in a study of cytomegalovirus exposure and HLA in healthy donors. Primers: 60 Vbeta forward and 13 Jbeta reverse. Measured with immunoSEQ multiplex PCR; TCRdb has only the in-frame clones, and not every one. In the table there are under 150,000 clones, roughly 9.6% of which are singletons. The sample comprised PBMCs. The receptors come from a woman aged 40 to 55 in good health and CMV-seropositive.

The rearrangement joins TRBV5-6 to TRBJ2-7; 9 bases are shared with TRBD1. Trimming took 0 bases from V and 12 from J; bases not matched to a gene: 13. From germline, CDR1 is SGHDT and CDR2 YYEEEE. The CDR3 extends over 15 amino acids. CDR3 residues: CASSLAGQGKNFPYF. The CDR3 nucleotides read TGTGCCAGCAGCTTGGCGGGACAGGGTAAAAACTTCCCGTACTTC.

The chain carries TRBV5-1 and TRBJ2-7; 11 bases align to TRBD1. The CDR3 consists of 15 residues. The germline gives CDR1 SGHRS, CDR2 YFSETQ. J gave up 3 bases and V 4 bases, and 6 bases lay outside the gene matches. The CDR3 is CASSPGQGVLYEQYF. As DNA, the CDR3 is TGCGCCAGCAGCCCGGGACAGGGGGTGCTCTACGAGCAGTACTTC.

This chain uses TRBV2 with TRBJ1-4; 7 nucleotides align to TRBD1. The CDR3 consists of 15 residues. Germline values: CDR1 SNHLY, CDR2 FYNNEI. Losses at the gene ends were 6 bases for V and 4 bases for J; bases not matched to a gene: 8. The CDR3 protein is CASSRGGTVNEKLFF. CDR3 nucleotides: TGTGCCAGCAGCCGGGGTGGGACAGTTAATGAAAAACTGTTTTTT.

This clone was observed a few times. V usage is TRBV7-9 and J usage is TRBJ1-5; 10 nucleotides match TRBD1. The CDR3 is 16 amino acids. Germline assignment: CDR1 SEHNR and CDR2 FQNEAQ (reference sequence). V trimming: 5 bases; J trimming: 5 bases; junction bases outside the gene matches: 9. CDR3 sequence: CASSPDLGTGDQPQHF. CDR3 nucleotide sequence: TGTGCCAGCAGCCCCGACCTCGGGACAGGGGATCAGCCCCAGCATTTT. Combining the CDR3 with reference TRBV7-9 and TRBJ1-5 gives the whole variable domain DTGVSQNPRHKITKRGQNVTFRCDPISEHNRLYWYRQTLGQGPEFLTYFQNEAQLEKSRLLSDRFSAERPKGSFSTLEIQRTEQGDSAMYLCASSPDLGTGDQPQHFGDGTRLSIL.

The V and J genes are TRBV29-1 and TRBJ2-7; 11 bases are a match to TRBD2. Looked up from germline, CDR1 is SQVTM and CDR2 is ANQGSEA. V was clipped by 6 bases and J by 7 bases; unmatched bases: 8. The CDR3 totals 13 residues. CDR3 sequence: CSVRLAGTLEQYF. CDR3 in DNA: TGCAGCGTAAGACTAGCGGGGACCCTAGAGCAGTACTTC.

This clone turned up a few times. The J gene is TRBJ2-7, the V gene TRBV15; 7 positions agree with TRBD1. There are 13 residues in the CDR3. Per germline, CDR1 LNHNV and CDR2 YYDKDF (reference sequence). Trimming at V came to 3 bases and at J to 7 bases, leaving 6 bases not matched to a gene. The CDR3 DNA is TGTGCCACCAGCAGGGAGACAGGGAGAGAGCAGTACTTC. Translated, it gives CATSRETGREQYF. Looking up the rest from reference TRBV15 and TRBJ2-7 gives the full variable domain: DAMVIQNPRYQVTQFGKPVTLSCSQTLNHNVMYWYQQKSSQAPKLLFHYYDKDFNNEADTPDNFQSRRPNTSFCFLDIRSPGLGDTAMYLCATSRETGREQYFGPGTRLTVT.

This clone was seen only a few times. Here the CDR3 reads CATKRQGVSGRAFF. The CDR3 DNA is TGTGCCACCAAACGACAGGGGGTATCGGGTCGAGCTTTCTTT. The chain couples TRBV6-5 to TRBJ1-1, with TRBD1 identical over 9 bases. The CDR3 has 14 amino acids. Germline CDR1 is MNHEY and CDR2 is SVGAGI. With V trimmed by 10 bases and J by 10 bases, 16 bases remained unmatched.

The chain joins TRBV7-9 to TRBJ1-4, with a weak D call TRBD1 (5 bases). The CDR3 has 12 amino acids. V was trimmed by 5 bases and J by 8 bases, leaving 9 bases between them. The germline V gene encodes CDR1 SEHNR and CDR2 FQNEAQ (reference sequence). The CDR3 sequence: CASSGEGEKLFF. CDR3 coding DNA: TGTGCCAGCAGCGGGGAGGGGGAAAAACTGTTTTTT.

This clone was counted between two and nine times. J is TRBJ2-5 and V is TRBV5-4; TRBD2 matches at 7 bases. Trimming took 0 bases from V and 1 from J; bases not matched to a gene: 6. The CDR3 length is 16 residues. CDR1 is SGHNT and CDR2 is YYREEE in the germline V gene (reference sequence). The CDR3 coding sequence is TGTGCCAGCAGCTTGGTTTCAGCGGGGCTCCAAGAGACCCAGTACTTC. It encodes CASSLVSAGLQETQYF.

This clone was seen only a few times. This chain connects TRBV5-1 to TRBJ1-6; 7 nucleotides agree with TRBD1. Losses at the gene ends were 0 bases for V and 6 bases for J; bases not matched to a gene: 9. This CDR3 spans 17 amino acids. Germline lookup yields CDR1 SGHRS and CDR2 YFSETQ. CDR3 nucleotide sequence: TGCGCCAGCAGCTTGGAGCCAGGGGGATTAAGTAATTCACCCCTCCACTTT. Encoded protein: CASSLEPGGLSNSPLHF.

This clone was observed a few times. The V and J genes are TRBV5-1 and TRBJ1-1; 7 nucleotides agree with TRBD1. CDR1 and CDR2 from the germline V gene are SGHRS and YFSETQ. This CDR3 spans 15 amino acids. V lost 3 bases and J lost 0; bases outside the gene matches: 5. CDR3 DNA: TGCGCCAGCAGCTCGACGGGACAGCTGAACACTGAAGCTTTCTTT. Translated, it gives CASSSTGQLNTEAFF.

This chain links TRBV6-1 with TRBJ2-6; D is undetermined. The CDR3 is made up of 16 amino acids. V gave up 3 bases and J gave up 0 bases, with 9 bases separating them. Germline assignment: CDR1 MNHNS and CDR2 SASEGT. For the CDR3, the DNA is TGTGCCAGCAGTGAGCAGCGCCGCTCTGGGGCCAACGTCCTGACTTTC. Translating gives CASSEQRRSGANVLTF.

The genes are TRBV7-9 and TRBJ2-7; D might be TRBD1 (6 bases). V was cut by 6 bases and J by 0 bases, with 15 bases left in between. Germline CDR1 is SEHNR and CDR2 is FQNEAQ (reference sequence). The CDR3 extends over 15 amino acids. This chain's CDR3 is CASSVGTRSSYEQYF. As DNA, the CDR3 is TGTGCCAGCAGTGTAGGGACACGGAGCTCCTACGAGCAGTACTTC.

This clone was seen many times. This chain links TRBV7-9 with TRBJ2-5, with D perhaps TRBD1 (6 bases). CDR1 and CDR2 from the germline V gene are SEHNR and FQNEAQ (reference sequence). The V and J ends lost 5 bases and 3 bases respectively, with 13 bases between them. The CDR3 spans 14 residues. CDR3 coding DNA: TGTGCCAGCAGCCCCCCGGACAGCAAAGAGACCCAGTACTTC. It encodes CASSPPDSKETQYF.

This clone showed up just a few times. The chain joins TRBV7-3 to TRBJ2-2; TRBD2 matches 10 bases. CDR1 and CDR2 from the germline V gene are SGHTA and FQGTGA. The CDR3 contains 17 residues. V trimming: 4 bases; J trimming: 5 bases; junction bases outside the gene matches: 10. CDR3 sequence reads: CASSSTPSGGGTGELFF. The CDR3 DNA is TGTGCCAGCAGCTCTACCCCTAGCGGGGGAGGAACCGGGGAGCTGTTTTTT.

Sample share makes this clone medium-sized. V and J are TRBV4-3 and TRBJ1-1; no reliable D call. Germline loops: CDR1 LGHNA, CDR2 YSLEER. The CDR3 has 15 residues. The V gene lost 0 bases and the J gene lost 4 bases, with 12 bases spanning the gap. In DNA, the CDR3 is TGCGCCAGCAGCCAAGAATCAGCGGGGAGCACTGAAGCTTTCTTT. Translated, it gives CASSQESAGSTEAFF.

The chain uses TRBV7-6 and TRBJ2-3; 8 bases agree with TRBD2. V dropped 1 base and J dropped 3; count of bases not matched to a gene: 6. The CDR3 has 16 amino acids. From germline, CDR1 is SGHVS and CDR2 FNYEAQ. The CDR3 reads CASSLEVRGVTDTQYF. CDR3 DNA: TGTGCCAGCAGCTTAGAAGTGCGGGGGGTTACAGATACGCAGTATTTT.

The chain links TRBV7-2 to TRBJ2-7, with a tentative D call TRBD2 (6 bases). Germline V gene sequence: CDR1 SGHTA, CDR2 FQGNSA. The CDR3 is 14 amino acids. The V end was cut by 1 base, the J end by 3 bases, with 10 bases between. The CDR3 region is CASSLVLTSYEQYF. CDR3 bases: TGTGCCAGCAGCTTAGTCCTGACTAGCTACGAGCAGTACTTC.

V and J are TRBV5-1 and TRBJ2-5, with D possibly being TRBD2 (6 bases). There are 14 residues in the CDR3. V gave up 5 bases and J gave up 3 bases, with 14 bases separating them. Looked up from germline, CDR1 is SGHRS and CDR2 is YFSETQ. This CDR3 reads CASRLAVWEETQYF. CDR3 DNA: TGCGCCAGCAGACTAGCCGTTTGGGAAGAGACCCAGTACTTC.

The genes are TRBV25-1 and TRBJ1-2; D unclear. The germline V gene has CDR1 MGHDK and CDR2 SYGVNS. Trimming pared 0 bases from V and 6 bases from J, leaving 8 bases between. This CDR3 is built from 13 residues. The CDR3: CASSEYEGHGYTF. CDR3 DNA: TGTGCCAGCAGTGAATATGAGGGCCATGGCTACACCTTC.

This clone was observed a few times. V gene TRBV6-1 combines with J gene TRBJ2-1; 12 bases are a match to TRBD2. CDR1 MNHNS and CDR2 SASEGT come from the germline V gene. This CDR3 spans 17 amino acids. Trimming at V came to 4 bases and at J to 4 bases, leaving 8 bases not matched to a gene. The CDR3 is CASSVSGTSGLYNEQFF. CDR3 sequence (DNA): TGTGCCAGCAGTGTTTCCGGGACTAGCGGGTTGTACAATGAGCAGTTCTTC.

A few counts support this clone. The chain links TRBV5-1 to TRBJ2-7; 9 bases are shared with TRBD1. Germline lookup yields CDR1 SGHRS and CDR2 YFSETQ. J gave up 4 bases and V 4 bases, and 3 bases lay outside the gene matches. CDR3 size: 13 residues. Here the CDR3 reads CASSVGTGYEQYF. CDR3 coding DNA: TGCGCCAGCAGCGTCGGGACAGGGTACGAGCAGTACTTC.

Only a few counts were recorded for this clone. The chain is built from TRBV6-1 and TRBJ2-7; D not resolved. The germline CDR1 and CDR2 sequences are MNHNS and SASEGT. V lost 3 bases, J lost 3 bases, and 12 bases lay in between. The CDR3 runs to 14 residues. The CDR3 sequence: CASSENRVIYEQYF. The CDR3 DNA sequence: TGTGCCAGCAGTGAGAACAGAGTCATCTACGAGCAGTACTTC.

This clone was seen a few times. The rearrangement uses TRBV4-1 and TRBJ1-1, with a weak D call TRBD1 (5 bases). Germline V gene data show CDR1 as MGHRA and CDR2 as YSYEKL. The CDR3 is 15 residues long. The V gene lost 0 bases and the J gene lost 2 bases, with 10 bases spanning the gap. The CDR3 region is CASSQDYTGNTEAFF. The CDR3 DNA is TGCGCCAGCAGCCAAGACTACACAGGAAACACTGAAGCTTTCTTT.

Only a few counts were recorded for this clone. The rearrangement joins TRBV10-2 to TRBJ2-7; 11 bases are a match to TRBD2. Trimming at V came to 9 bases and at J to 2 bases, leaving 6 bases not matched to a gene. Germline values: CDR1 WSHSY, CDR2 SAAADI. This CDR3 is built from 14 residues. The CDR3 sequence is CASCPGLAAYEQYF. As DNA, the CDR3 is TGCGCCAGTTGCCCGGGACTAGCGGCCTACGAGCAGTACTTC.